The 13 T cell receptor beta chains presented below share a single source sample, sequenced in a study of beta chain features in type 1 diabetes. As every portion of the isolated RNA was reverse transcribed, the sequencing read expressed TCRB transcripts. Sequencing was performed with immunoSEQ multiplex PCR; in TCRdb, only in-frame clones are kept and a portion is missing. The sample shows about 230,000 clones, 9.6% of them seen only once. Sequenced material: naive CD4+ T cells from blood. Receptor source: a young woman in good health.

Worth noting for this clone: This sample also contains other DNA sequences that code for the same CDR3. The rearrangement links TRBV5-1 to TRBJ2-5, with a possible D match to TRBD1 (6 bases). The CDR3 totals 14 residues. Germline CDR1 SGHRS, CDR2 YFSETQ. The V and J ends lost 0 bases and 3 bases respectively, with 9 bases between them. The CDR3 sequence is CASSLETGEETQYF. The CDR3 DNA reads as TGCGCCAGCAGCTTGGAGACAGGAGAAGAGACCCAGTACTTC.

The chain uses TRBV6-6 and TRBJ2-7; D is perhaps TRBD2 (7 bases). Trimming stripped 7 bases from V and 4 bases from J, with 20 bases between. CDR3 length: 15 amino acids. Germline values: CDR1 MNHNY, CDR2 SVGAGI (reference sequence). The CDR3 spells CASTLGGTTIYEQYF. The CDR3 DNA reads TGTGCCAGCACCCTGGGGGGGACAACCATTTACGAGCAGTACTTC.

CDR3 bases: TGTGCCAGTAGTACCCCGGGAGCTCTATATGAGCAGTTCTTC. This encodes CASSTPGALYEQFF. The rearrangement joins TRBV19 to TRBJ2-1, with a possible D match to TRBD2 (6 bases). The CDR3 sequence is 14 residues long. Per the germline V gene, CDR1 is LNHDA and CDR2 is SQIVND (reference sequence). Trimming pared 4 bases from V and 8 bases from J, leaving 15 bases between. The variable domain in full, completed from reference TRBV19 and TRBJ2-1, reads DGGITQSPKYLFRKEGQNVTLSCEQNLNHDAMYWYRQDPGQGLRLIYYSQIVNDFQKGDIAEGYSVSREKKESFPLTVTSAQKNPTAFYLCASSTPGALYEQFFGPGTRLTVL.

This clone was detected only a few times. The CDR3 is CASSSGRGATEAFF. In DNA, the CDR3 is TGTGCCAGCAGCTCCGGGAGGGGGGCCACTGAAGCTTTCTTT. The chain couples TRBV7-2 to TRBJ1-1; tentatively, D is TRBD1 (6 bases). In germline, CDR1 is SGHTA, CDR2 FQGNSA. The V end lost 4 bases, the J end lost 4 bases, and 13 bases lay between the germline ends. The CDR3 totals 14 residues.

The chain has TRBV13 and TRBJ1-5; D possibly corresponds to TRBD1 (5 bases). There are 14 residues in the CDR3. Germline V gene data show CDR1 as PRHDT and CDR2 as FYEKMQ (reference sequence). The V gene lost 5 bases and the J gene lost 4 bases, with 12 bases spanning the gap. CDR3: CASSRGQSNQPQHF. In DNA, the CDR3 is TGTGCCAGCAGCAGGGGTCAGAGTAATCAGCCCCAGCATTTT.

This clone was seen more than once but under ten times. This sequence joins TRBV9 and TRBJ2-3; TRBD1 is a possible D gene (5 bases). This CDR3 is 15 amino acids long. The germline gives CDR1 SGDLS, CDR2 YYNGEE. V was trimmed by 0 bases and J by 2 bases, leaving 10 bases between them. CDR3 in amino acids: CASSVGVGHTDTQYF. The DNA for the CDR3 is TGTGCCAGCAGCGTAGGTGTGGGGCACACAGATACGCAGTATTTT.

This clone has a handful of counts. This rearrangement joins TRBV2 to TRBJ1-2; D is ambiguous. CDR1 SNHLY and CDR2 FYNNEI come from the germline V gene. CDR3 size: 15 residues. Trimming cost V 10 bases and J 3 bases, with 21 bases left between them. The CDR3 DNA reads TGTGCCAAAAACCCGGAGACGGGGAACGACTATGGCTACACCTTC. This gives the protein CAKNPETGNDYGYTF.

This clone was observed once. The chain employs TRBV5-4 and TRBJ1-5, with D perhaps matching TRBD1 (5 bases). V lost 0 bases, J lost 0 bases, and 10 bases lay in between. CDR3 length: 16 amino acids. Per germline, CDR1 SGHNT and CDR2 YYREEE (reference sequence). The CDR3 here is CASSLGGQGSNQPQHF. The CDR3 bases are TGTGCCAGCAGCTTGGGGGGTCAGGGTAGCAATCAGCCCCAGCATTTT.

This clone was detected only a few times. The chain joins TRBV19 to TRBJ2-2; possibly TRBD2 for D (5 bases). Germline V CDR1 and CDR2: LNHDA, SQIVND (reference sequence). The CDR3 totals 15 residues. V lost 4 bases, J lost 1 base, and 10 bases lay in between. DNA of the CDR3: TGTGCCAGTAGTACTCGGACTGGGAACACCGGGGAGCTGTTTTTT. It yields the protein CASSTRTGNTGELFF.

V is TRBV5-1 and J is TRBJ2-3, with D possibly being TRBD1 (6 bases). CDR1 is SGHRS and CDR2 is YFSETQ in the germline V gene. V was clipped by 2 bases and J by 3 bases, with 10 bases between them. This CDR3 has 14 residues. CDR3 in amino acids: CASSFLDRTDTQYF. CDR3 nucleotides: TGCGCCAGCAGCTTCCTGGACAGAACAGATACGCAGTATTTT.

Only a few counts were recorded for this clone. This chain connects TRBV6-1 to TRBJ2-5, with TRBD2 as a possible D gene (5 bases). Per germline, CDR1 MNHNS and CDR2 SASEGT. Between the trimmed V and J ends, which lost 4 bases and 5 bases, there was a span of 11 bases. CDR3 length: 13 amino acids. As DNA, the CDR3 is TGTGCCAGCAGTGTCGGGGTCCCTGAGACCCAGTACTTC. Its protein product is CASSVGVPETQYF.

The chain is built from TRBV29-1 and TRBJ2-1; 10 nucleotides match TRBD2. Per germline, CDR1 SQVTM and CDR2 ANQGSEA. The CDR3 consists of 14 residues. With 3 bases clipped from V and 4 bases from J, the junction kept 3 bases outside the gene matches. CDR3 amino acids: CSVEASGGYNEQFF. The CDR3 DNA reads as TGCAGCGTTGAGGCTAGCGGGGGTTACAATGAGCAGTTCTTC.

This clone was detected only a few times. This sequence joins TRBV2 and TRBJ1-4; D is perhaps TRBD1 (6 bases). From germline, CDR1 is SNHLY and CDR2 FYNNEI. V lost 7 bases, J lost 6 bases, and 15 bases lay in between. The CDR3 has 14 residues. Written as DNA, the CDR3 is TGTGCCAGCACGCAAACAGGGATCGATGAAAAACTGTTTTTT. Translating gives CASTQTGIDEKLFF.